The following is a T cell receptor beta chain sequence with its context. V lost 4 bases to trimming and J lost 3 bases; unmatched junction nucleotides: 10. The CDR3 covers 16 residues. Germline CDR1 SGHVS, CDR2 FQNEAQ. PCR was performed using 60 Vbeta and 13 Jbeta primers. Only in-frame clones appear in the TCRdb table, and some are missing; sequencing was by immunoSEQ multiplex PCR. The sample comprises fewer than 130,000 clones, 60% to 80% of which are singletons, and roughly 2.5% rests with the top ten. This entry is derived from a study of cytomegalovirus exposure and HLA in healthy donors. Study overall: HLA-typed donors were the source of tens of millions of unique TCRs, which an early data release held.

This chain connects TRBV7-8 to TRBJ1-1, with TRBD1 matching over 8 bases. This receptor was taken from a man over 45 in good health and CMV-seropositive. The sample consisted of PBMCs. The CDR3 here is CASSSTGAIMDTEAFF. DNA for the CDR3: TGTGCCAGCAGCTCGACAGGGGCGATTATGGACACTGAAGCTTTCTTT.